Presented here are 16 T cell receptor beta chains from one specimen sequenced in a study of glioma-infiltrating T cells after dendritic cell vaccination. Time point meaning: after dendritic cell vaccination, including at tumor progression/relapse. Data came from immunoSEQ multiplex PCR; TCRdb stores just in-frame clones and leaves some out. The top ten hold around 2.6% of the sample, which has about 110,000 clones, roughly 90% seen once. The starting material was blood, obtained after dendritic cell vaccination. The receptors come from a human donor with glioblastoma.

The V call is TRBV9, the J call TRBJ2-2; possible D gene TRBD1, 6 bases. V was clipped by 4 bases and J by 4 bases, with 20 bases between them. Looked up from germline, CDR1 is SGDLS and CDR2 is YYNGEE. This CDR3 is built from 17 residues. The CDR3, as DNA: TGTGCCAGCAGCCCCTCGGGTGTGGGGGCAGGCACCGGGGAGCTGTTTTTT. Its translation is CASSPSGVGAGTGELFF.

The V gene is TRBV7-2, the J gene TRBJ2-5; 7 bases match TRBD2. The J call may be mistaken, given a closer DNA end match to TRBJ2-7. Per germline, CDR1 SGHTA and CDR2 FQGNSA. The CDR3 is made up of 15 amino acids. DNA of the CDR3: TGTGCCAGCAGCTTAGCTGGACTAGGAATTTCCGAGCAGTACTTC. This translates into CASSLAGLGISEQYF.

The rearrangement uses TRBV6-1 and TRBJ1-1; TRBD1 matches 8 bases. The germline V gene encodes CDR1 MNHNS and CDR2 SASEGT. V trimming: 9 bases; J trimming: 10 bases; junction bases outside the gene matches: 16. This CDR3 contains 14 residues. The CDR3 nucleotides read TGTGCCAGTGAGCGTGACAGGGGCGGGGGGGGAGCTTTCTTT. Amino acids: CASERDRGGGGAFF.

This clone has a single count. The chain combines TRBV4-1 with TRBJ2-4, with TRBD2 matching over 15 bases. Trimming at V came to 4 bases and at J to 0 bases, leaving 4 bases not matched to a gene. Per the germline V gene, CDR1 is MGHRA and CDR2 is YSYEKL. This CDR3 is built from 18 residues. The CDR3 loop reads CASSPGLAGGLAKNIQYF. The CDR3 DNA is TGCGCCAGCAGCCCGGGACTAGCGGGGGGACTAGCCAAAAACATTCAGTACTTC.

CDR3 coding DNA: TGTGCCAGCAGCCAAGGGGCAGGGTTCGGTAGTGAGCAGTTCTTC. Translating gives CASSQGAGFGSEQFF. The rearrangement joins TRBV27 to TRBJ2-1, with D perhaps TRBD1 (5 bases). In germline, CDR1 is MNHEY, CDR2 SMNVEV (reference sequence). The CDR3 contains 15 residues. V lost 6 bases and J lost 9, with 21 bases in between.

The chain combines TRBV5-4 with TRBJ2-1; 7 nucleotides agree with TRBD1. CDR1 and CDR2 (germline): SGHNT, YYREEE (reference sequence). V was pared by 0 bases and J by 6 bases, with 0 bases of the junction left unmatched. The CDR3 extends over 13 amino acids. For the CDR3, the DNA is TGTGCCAGCAGCTTGGACAGGGGCAATGAGCAGTTCTTC. Protein product: CASSLDRGNEQFF.

The chain uses TRBV27 and TRBJ2-7; a possible D gene is TRBD1 (6 bases). V lost 2 bases to trimming and J lost 2 bases, with 7 bases between them. CDR1 is MNHEY, CDR2 SMNVEV, per germline (reference sequence). This CDR3 is built from 13 residues. The CDR3 region has the DNA TGTGCCAGCAGTTTACGACAGGCCTACGAGCAGTACTTC. This translates into CASSLRQAYEQYF.

The V gene is TRBV30, the J gene TRBJ2-2, with D tentatively TRBD2 (6 bases). The CDR3 spans 14 residues. Per the germline V gene, CDR1 is GTSNPN and CDR2 is SVGIG (reference sequence). V lost 7 bases and J lost 4, with 16 bases in between. The CDR3, as DNA: TGTGCCTTCTCGGACTATACAATCACCGGGGAGCTGTTTTTT. This codes for CAFSDYTITGELFF.

A few counts support this clone. The chain has TRBV5-8 and TRBJ1-5; D is ambiguous. This CDR3 spans 13 amino acids. In germline, CDR1 is SGHTS, CDR2 YDEGEE. The ends were cut back, 4 bases at V and 6 bases at J, with 11 bases in the middle. The CDR3 protein is CASSTTSLQPQHF. The CDR3 DNA sequence: TGTGCCAGCAGCACTACTTCACTTCAGCCCCAGCATTTT.

V and J are TRBV30 and TRBJ1-5; D not resolved. Germline V gene data show CDR1 as GTSNPN and CDR2 as SVGIG (reference sequence). The CDR3 consists of 17 residues. Trimming cost V 2 bases and J 0 bases, with 17 bases left between them. Here the CDR3 reads CAWSPGVGVDSNQPQHF. The DNA for the CDR3 is TGTGCCTGGAGTCCCGGGGTTGGGGTTGATAGCAATCAGCCCCAGCATTTT.

The chain combines TRBV7-3 with TRBJ1-1; 7 bases fit TRBD1. The trim removed 4 bases at V and 4 bases at J, leaving 6 bases unmatched. This CDR3 is built from 14 residues. Germline lookup yields CDR1 SGHTA and CDR2 FQGTGA. DNA for the CDR3: TGTGCCAGCAGCTCCAACAGGGGAGGCACTGAAGCTTTCTTT. Translating it yields CASSSNRGGTEAFF.

This clone was seen only once. The gene calls are TRBV19 and TRBJ2-1; possibly TRBD2 for D (6 bases). Trimming shortened V by 4 bases and J by 5 bases, and 9 bases separated the two germline ends. This CDR3 comprises 13 residues. The germline gives CDR1 LNHDA, CDR2 SQIVND (reference sequence). The CDR3 loop reads CASSTGLNNEQFF. The CDR3 DNA reads TGTGCCAGTAGTACGGGACTGAACAATGAGCAGTTCTTC.

The chain links TRBV7-3 to TRBJ2-7; TRBD2 matches at 8 bases. The V gene end was trimmed by 2 bases and the J gene end by 2 bases; junction bases not matched to a gene: 2. The length of the CDR3 is 14 residues. Germline CDR1 SGHTA, CDR2 FQGTGA. For the CDR3, the DNA is TGTGCCAGCAGCTTAGCGGGAGGAGCCTACGAGCAGTACTTC. It translates to CASSLAGGAYEQYF.

This sequence joins TRBV5-1 and TRBJ1-2; no clear D. Trimming shortened V by 6 bases and J by 6 bases, and 15 bases separated the two germline ends. Germline V lookup: CDR1 SGHRS, CDR2 YFSETQ. The CDR3 totals 13 residues. The CDR3 nucleotides are TGCGCCAGCAAATTGGCAGGCTGGGATGGCTACACCTTC. It translates to CASKLAGWDGYTF.

The rearrangement joins TRBV7-9 to TRBJ1-4, with a possible D match to TRBD1 (6 bases). V dropped 2 bases and J dropped 8 bases, with 18 bases sitting between them. Germline V lookup: CDR1 SEHNR, CDR2 FQNEAQ (reference sequence). The CDR3 sequence is 16 residues long. CDR3 in DNA: TGTGCCAGCAGCTTAACTGTAGGGGGGGTCGGGGAAAAACTGTTTTTT. It encodes CASSLTVGGVGEKLFF.

The chain joins TRBV11-3 to TRBJ2-2; a weak D match, TRBD2 (6 bases). Trimming removed 4 bases from V and 7 bases from J, with 16 bases in between. CDR1 and CDR2 (germline): SGHNT, YENEEA. The CDR3 totals 15 residues. Here the CDR3 reads CASSSGLWTGGELFF. CDR3 coding DNA: TGTGCCAGCAGCTCGGGACTCTGGACTGGCGGGGAGCTGTTTTTT. Using reference TRBV11-3 and TRBJ2-2 for the parts outside the CDR3, the full variable domain is EAGVVQSPRYKIIEKKQPVAFWCNPISGHNTLYWYLQNLGQGPELLIRYENEEAVDDSQLPKDRFSAERLKGVDSTLKIQPAELGDSAVYLCASSSGLWTGGELFFGEGSRLTVL.